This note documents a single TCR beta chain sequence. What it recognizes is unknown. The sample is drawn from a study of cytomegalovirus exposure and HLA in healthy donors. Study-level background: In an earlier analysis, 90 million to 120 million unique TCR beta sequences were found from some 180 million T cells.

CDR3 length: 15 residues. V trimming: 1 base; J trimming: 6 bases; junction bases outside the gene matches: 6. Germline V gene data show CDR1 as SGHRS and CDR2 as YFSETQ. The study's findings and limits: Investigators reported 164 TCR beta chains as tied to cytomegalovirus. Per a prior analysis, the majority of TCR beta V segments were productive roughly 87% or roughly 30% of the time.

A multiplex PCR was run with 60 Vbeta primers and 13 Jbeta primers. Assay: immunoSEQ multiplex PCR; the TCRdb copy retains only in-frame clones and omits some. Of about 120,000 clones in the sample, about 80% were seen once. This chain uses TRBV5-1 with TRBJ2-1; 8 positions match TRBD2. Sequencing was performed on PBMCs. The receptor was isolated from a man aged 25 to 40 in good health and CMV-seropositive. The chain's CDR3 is CASSLYGAGVNEQFF. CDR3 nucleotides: TGCGCCAGCAGCTTGTACGGAGCGGGAGTCAATGAGCAGTTCTTC.